The clone carrying this TCR beta chain was seen at least ten times. Antigen specificity is unknown. TCRdb itself ran the reads through MiXCR, one entry per CDR3 protein. The profile covers 340,000 or so distinct CDR3 sequences, with roughly 25% appearing a single time and roughly 13% taken by the ten largest. This record belongs to a study of T cell repertoires in cytomegalovirus infection. Study in general: A matching HLA type, together with CMV infection, was signaled by public TCR beta signatures. Study results and limitations: It was HLA-C-restricted CMV-specific TCR beta clonotypes that dominated the response ex vivo.

The germline V gene has CDR1 SGHTA and CDR2 FQGNSA. The CDR3 is 13 residues long. Trimming stripped 5 bases from V and 5 bases from J, with 12 bases between. The clonotype was recovered from a human donor in good health (CMV status not recorded). Some clones in this sample may be carry-over from other donors' samples. This material consisted of cultured PBMCs, taken from culture after CMV antigen stimulation. V and J are TRBV7-2 and TRBJ2-5, with a possible D match to TRBD1 (5 bases). CDR3 nucleotides: TGTGCCAGCAGCCCCCAGGGCGGCGAGACCCAGTACTTC. This codes for CASSPQGGETQYF.